Following are 27 T cell receptor beta chains from one sample sequenced in a study of CD8 T cell repertoires and HIV-1 epitope variants. Assay used: immunoSEQ multiplex PCR; TCRdb lists only in-frame clones, some missing. The data show over 4,500 clones, 50% to 80% seen once. The antigens for these receptors are not known. The sequenced sample consisted of cultured CD8+ T cells derived from PBMCs. The receptor set was obtained from a male donor with HIV.

The V gene is TRBV19, the J gene TRBJ1-2; D ambiguous. The germline V and J ends were trimmed by 7 bases and 3 bases, with 12 bases remaining between them. This CDR3 is built from 13 residues. Per germline, CDR1 LNHDA and CDR2 SQIVND (reference sequence). The CDR3 sequence is CASKQPIDYGYTF. CDR3 bases: TGTGCCAGTAAACAGCCGATTGACTATGGCTACACCTTC. The whole variable domain, remainder taken from reference TRBV19 and TRBJ1-2, is DGGITQSPKYLFRKEGQNVTLSCEQNLNHDAMYWYRQDPGQGLRLIYYSQIVNDFQKGDIAEGYSVSREKKESFPLTVTSAQKNPTAFYLCASKQPIDYGYTFGSGTRLTVV.

This sequence joins TRBV4-2 and TRBJ2-1; a possible D gene is TRBD2 (5 bases). Trimming took off 1 base at V and 6 bases at J, with 10 bases between the two ends. This CDR3 is 14 amino acids long. Per the germline V gene, CDR1 is LGHNA and CDR2 is YNFKEQ. The CDR3 sequence: CASSQGSGFNEQFF. The DNA for the CDR3 is TGTGCCAGCAGCCAAGGATCGGGGTTCAATGAGCAGTTCTTC.

This clone was counted between two and nine times. V usage is TRBV9 and J usage is TRBJ1-5; D unresolved. Trimming cost V 0 bases and J 5 bases, with 6 bases left between them. The CDR3 runs to 13 residues. Germline loops: CDR1 SGDLS, CDR2 YYNGEE. CDR3 region: CASSVEGDQPQHF. The CDR3 DNA is TGTGCCAGCAGCGTAGAGGGAGATCAGCCCCAGCATTTT.

The V and J genes are TRBV7-9 and TRBJ2-3; 12 positions agree with TRBD2. Per germline, CDR1 SEHNR and CDR2 FQNEAQ (reference sequence). V shed 5 bases and J 2 bases; nucleotides not matched to a gene: 5. The CDR3 consists of 16 residues. This CDR3 reads CASSSGLAGITDTQYF. In DNA, the CDR3 is TGTGCCAGCAGCAGCGGACTAGCGGGGATCACAGATACGCAGTATTTT.

The V gene is TRBV29-1, the J gene TRBJ1-6; D unclear. Per the germline V gene, CDR1 is SQVTM and CDR2 is ANQGSEA. Between the trimmed V and J ends, which lost 7 bases and 17 bases, there was a span of 33 bases. The CDR3 has 16 residues. CDR3 nucleotide sequence: TGCAGCGCCGCACCTCCTCTGACCGCTTCCATGGTCGGGGTCCACTTT. It translates to CSAAPPLTASMVGVHF. Variable domain in full (rest from reference TRBV29-1 and TRBJ1-6): SAVISQKPSRDICQRGTSLTIQCQVDSQVTMMFWYRQQPGQSLTLIATANQGSEATYESGFVIDKFPISRPNLTFSTLTVSNMSPEDSSIYLCSAAPPLTASMVGVHFGNGTRLTVT.

This chain links TRBV6-5 with TRBJ2-6; D not resolved. This CDR3 has 12 residues. The V end lost 6 bases, the J end lost 9 bases, and 9 bases lay between the germline ends. CDR1 is MNHEY and CDR2 is SVGAGI in the germline V gene. The CDR3: CASSPSGNVLTF. CDR3 nucleotides: TGTGCCAGCAGCCCCTCGGGCAACGTCCTGACTTTC.

The chain couples TRBV28 to TRBJ2-7, with 7 nucleotides matching TRBD1. The CDR3 runs 16 residues. Germline assignment: CDR1 MDHEN and CDR2 SYDVKM. The junction had 9 bases not matched to a gene; V was cut back by 4 bases and J by 0 bases. In DNA, the CDR3 is TGTGCCAGCAGTTCACAATACCGGGACAGCTCCTACGAGCAGTACTTC. Translated, it gives CASSSQYRDSSYEQYF.

The chain couples TRBV27 to TRBJ2-1; unclear D gene. The V gene lost 3 bases and the J gene lost 0 bases, with 21 bases spanning the gap. There are 19 residues in the CDR3. Germline V gene data show CDR1 as MNHEY and CDR2 as SMNVEV (reference sequence). The DNA for the CDR3 is TGTGCCAGCAGTTTGTATCCGGAACCAATGATCAGCTCCTACAATGAGCAGTTCTTC. Translation: CASSLYPEPMISSYNEQFF.

The genes are TRBV7-8 and TRBJ2-3; unclear D gene. V lost 4 bases to trimming and J lost 6 bases, with 8 bases between them. CDR3 size: 12 residues. The germline CDR1 and CDR2 sequences are SGHVS and FQNEAQ. The CDR3 DNA is TGTGCCAGCAGCTCTTCGCTCGATACGCAGTATTTT. Translating gives CASSSSLDTQYF.

This chain joins TRBV5-8 and TRBJ2-1; the D gene is possibly TRBD1 (5 bases). Trimming stripped 2 bases from V and 10 bases from J, with 16 bases between. The V gene's germline CDR1 is SGHTS and CDR2 YDEGEE. The CDR3 length is 14 residues. The CDR3 sequence is CASSFGQGLGEQFF. CDR3 coding DNA: TGTGCCAGCAGCTTCGGGCAGGGCCTTGGGGAGCAGTTCTTC. Using reference TRBV5-8 and TRBJ2-1 for the parts outside the CDR3, the full variable domain is EAGVTQSPTHLIKTRGQQATLRCSPISGHTSVYWYQQALGLGLQFLLWYDEGEERNRGNFPPRFSGRQFPNYSSELNVNALELEDSALYLCASSFGQGLGEQFFGPGTRLTVL.

Here the CDR3 DNA reads TGTGCCAGCAAAAAAAGGGGGGATGTCGACTATGGCTACACCTTC. It is translated as CASKKRGDVDYGYTF. The chain couples TRBV7-6 to TRBJ1-2; D perhaps matches TRBD1 (6 bases). The CDR3 is 15 residues long. The germline V gene encodes CDR1 SGHVS and CDR2 FNYEAQ. Trimming left V 7 bases short and J 3 bases short, with 18 bases between.

This chain uses TRBV5-1 with TRBJ2-7; the D gene is possibly TRBD2 (5 bases). Germline V CDR1 and CDR2: SGHRS, YFSETQ. Trimming shortened V by 0 bases and J by 4 bases, and 11 bases separated the two germline ends. CDR3 size: 14 residues. CDR3 amino acids: CASSLAGVKYEQYF. The CDR3 DNA sequence: TGCGCCAGCAGCTTGGCCGGGGTGAAGTACGAGCAGTACTTC.

This clone was detected a few times. In the same sample, other DNA sequences code for this CDR3. The chain links TRBV27 to TRBJ2-7; possibly TRBD2 for D (5 bases). Deletions cut 0 bases from V and 3 bases from J, with 9 bases between. The germline gives CDR1 MNHEY, CDR2 SMNVEV (reference sequence). This CDR3 is 14 amino acids long. The CDR3 sequence: CASSLSPRGYEQYF. For the CDR3, the DNA is TGTGCCAGCAGTTTATCGCCACGGGGCTACGAGCAGTACTTC.

This clone was seen only a few times. V is TRBV27 and J is TRBJ1-1; D not certain. Per germline, CDR1 MNHEY and CDR2 SMNVEV (reference sequence). The V end lost 0 bases, the J end lost 5 bases, and 7 bases lay between the germline ends. This CDR3 comprises 13 residues. In nucleotides, the CDR3 is TGTGCCAGCAGTTTATCCTTGGTGACTGAAGCTTTCTTT. Amino acid sequence: CASSLSLVTEAFF.

This rearrangement joins TRBV27 to TRBJ1-4; 10 nucleotides line up with TRBD1. Germline V gives CDR1 MNHEY, CDR2 SMNVEV (reference sequence). This CDR3 comprises 17 residues. V trimming: 6 bases; J trimming: 2 bases; junction bases outside the gene matches: 9. Here the CDR3 reads CASSSRGQGWTNEKLFF. For the CDR3, the DNA is TGTGCCAGCAGCTCCCGGGGACAGGGGTGGACTAATGAAAAACTGTTTTTT.

CDR3 loop: CASSLTGVSNQPQHF. The CDR3 coding sequence is TGTGCCAGCAGCTTGACAGGGGTTAGCAATCAGCCCCAGCATTTT. V and J are TRBV5-6 and TRBJ1-5, with 7 bases that match TRBD1. V shed 1 base, J shed 0 bases, and the junction held 1 base outside the gene matches. The CDR3 runs to 15 residues. Germline assignment: CDR1 SGHDT and CDR2 YYEEEE.

This clone has just a few counts. J is TRBJ1-5 and V is TRBV2; 11 bases fit TRBD1. Germline V gene data show CDR1 as SNHLY and CDR2 as FYNNEI. CDR3 size: 16 residues. With 6 bases clipped from V and 3 bases from J, the junction kept 7 bases outside the gene matches. In DNA form, the CDR3 reads TGTGCCAGCAGGGCTGGGACAGGGGGATTCAATCAGCCCCAGCATTTT. Translating gives CASRAGTGGFNQPQHF.

In DNA form, the CDR3 reads TGTGCCTGGAGCCCCGGCGGGACGAGGGGCTACACCTTC. The encoded protein is CAWSPGGTRGYTF. The genes are TRBV30 and TRBJ1-2; possible D gene TRBD1, 5 bases. Germline lookup yields CDR1 GTSNPN and CDR2 SVGIG (reference sequence). This CDR3 region has 13 residues. Trimming took 3 bases from V and 8 from J, leaving 16 bases between them.

This rearrangement joins TRBV7-9 to TRBJ2-1; 10 nucleotides line up with TRBD2. The CDR3 has 15 residues. V was clipped by 5 bases and J by 1 base; unmatched bases: 2. The V gene's germline CDR1 is SEHNR and CDR2 FQNEAQ (reference sequence). The DNA for the CDR3 is TGTGCCAGCAGCGGGACTAGCGAGTCCTACAATGAGCAGTTCTTC. Translation: CASSGTSESYNEQFF.

The V call is TRBV28, the J call TRBJ2-5, with a possible D match to TRBD1 (6 bases). The germline V gene has CDR1 MDHEN and CDR2 SYDVKM. The germline V and J ends were trimmed by 2 bases and 4 bases, with 14 bases remaining between them. This CDR3 comprises 15 residues. CDR3 nucleotide sequence: TGTGCCAGCAGTTTAGACTCAGGGGTCCCAGAGACCCAGTACTTC. Translation gives CASSLDSGVPETQYF. Variable domain in full (rest from reference TRBV28 and TRBJ2-5): DVKVTQSSRYLVKRTGEKVFLECVQDMDHENMFWYRQDPGLGLRLIYFSYDVKMKEKGDIPEGYSVSREKKERFSLILESASTNQTSMYLCASSLDSGVPETQYFGPGTRLLVL.

The CDR3 DNA reads TGTGCCAGCAGCGGAGCATTGGGCGAGGAGGATTCCTACGAGCAGTACTTC. Translating gives CASSGALGEEDSYEQYF. The rearrangement joins TRBV5-6 to TRBJ2-7; D perhaps matches TRBD2 (5 bases). This CDR3 contains 17 residues. The V and J ends lost 4 bases and 1 base respectively, with 21 bases between them. Germline V gene lookup returns CDR1 SGHDT and CDR2 YYEEEE.

This clone turned up a few times. This chain links TRBV29-1 with TRBJ1-2; the match to TRBD1 covers 8 bases. Germline V CDR1 and CDR2: SQVTM, ANQGSEA. The CDR3 has 13 amino acids. V shed 3 bases and J 5 bases; nucleotides not matched to a gene: 5. For the CDR3, the DNA is TGCAGCGTTGAGACAGGGGATGAGTATGGCTACACCTTC. Translating gives CSVETGDEYGYTF.

This chain uses TRBV5-1 with TRBJ2-5; no definite D call. The CDR3 is made up of 11 amino acids. Trimming stripped 2 bases from V and 4 bases from J, with 3 bases between. The germline V gene encodes CDR1 SGHRS and CDR2 YFSETQ. The CDR3 spells CASSFGETQYF. In DNA form, the CDR3 reads TGCGCCAGCAGCTTTGGAGAGACCCAGTACTTC. The full variable domain, completed using reference TRBV5-1 and TRBJ2-5, is KAGVTQTPRYLIKTRGQQVTLSCSPISGHRSVSWYQQTPGQGLQFLFEYFSETQRNKGNFPGRFSGRQFSNSRSEMNVSTLELGDSALYLCASSFGETQYFGPGTRLLVL.

This clone was seen once. This chain connects TRBV7-9 to TRBJ2-1, with D unresolved. Between the trimmed V and J ends, which lost 6 bases and 4 bases, there was a span of 13 bases. The CDR3 is made up of 14 amino acids. Germline-derived CDR1 and CDR2 are SEHNR and FQNEAQ (reference sequence). This CDR3 is CASRPNSGYNEQFF. The CDR3 coding sequence is TGTGCCAGCAGGCCCAATAGTGGGTACAATGAGCAGTTCTTC.

The V call is TRBV5-1, the J call TRBJ2-3; TRBD1 matches at 9 bases. The CDR3 length is 15 residues. Germline V lookup: CDR1 SGHRS, CDR2 YFSETQ. V shed 4 bases and J 4 bases; nucleotides not matched to a gene: 7. CDR3 sequence reads: CASSTRTGESDTQYF. Here the CDR3 DNA reads TGCGCCAGCAGCACTAGGACAGGGGAGTCAGATACGCAGTATTTT.

V usage is TRBV2 and J usage is TRBJ2-7, with TRBD2 as a possible D gene (5 bases). The V end was cut by 1 base, the J end by 9 bases, with 19 bases between. Per germline, CDR1 SNHLY and CDR2 FYNNEI. The CDR3 has 15 amino acids. The CDR3 region is CASSEERGLTNGQYF. The CDR3 bases are TGTGCCAGCAGTGAAGAACGGGGTCTGACTAACGGGCAGTACTTC. Drawing the rest from reference TRBV2 and TRBJ2-7, the complete variable domain is EPEVTQTPSHQVTQMGQEVILRCVPISNHLYFYWYRQILGQKVEFLVSFYNNEISEKSEIFDDQFSVERPDGSNFTLKIRSTKLEDSAMYFCASSEERGLTNGQYFGPGTRLTVT.

This clone appeared a few times. The chain links TRBV2 to TRBJ2-7; no clear D gene. The CDR3 sequence is 12 residues long. CDR1 and CDR2 (germline): SNHLY, FYNNEI. V lost 2 bases, J lost 6 bases, and 8 bases lay in between. The chain's CDR3 is CASSELLPEQYF. In nucleotides, the CDR3 is TGTGCCAGCAGTGAACTTCTCCCCGAGCAGTACTTC.